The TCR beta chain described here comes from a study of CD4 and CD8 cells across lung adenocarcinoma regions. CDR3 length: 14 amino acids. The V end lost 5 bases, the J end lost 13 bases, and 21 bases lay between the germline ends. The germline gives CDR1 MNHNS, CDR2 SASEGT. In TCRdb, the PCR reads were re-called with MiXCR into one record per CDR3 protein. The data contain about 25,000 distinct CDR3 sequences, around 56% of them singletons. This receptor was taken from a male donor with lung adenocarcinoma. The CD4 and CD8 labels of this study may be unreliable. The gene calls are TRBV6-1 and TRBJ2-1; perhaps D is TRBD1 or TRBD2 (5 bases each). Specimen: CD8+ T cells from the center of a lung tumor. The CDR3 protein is CASSPSGTEETQFF. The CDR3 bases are TGTGCCAGCAGTCCTTCCGGGACGGAAGAGACCCAGTTCTTC.